This record concerns one T cell receptor beta chain sequence. Its antigen is unknown. This record belongs to a study of cytotoxic CD8 clonotypes in ibrutinib-treated CLL. Across the study: Included were roughly ten relapsed/refractory and about 14 treatment-naive patients, of whom roughly 17 were IGHV unmutated. Mean yields were roughly 240,000 productive templates and some 90,000 productive rearrangements per sample.

Trimming removed 4 bases from V and 5 bases from J, with 8 bases in between. CDR1 LNHDA and CDR2 SQIVND come from the germline V gene (reference sequence). This CDR3 comprises 12 residues. Overall study results and limits: Ibrutinib response saw clonality rise, and progression saw it return toward baseline.

Profiled with immunoSEQ multiplex PCR; TCRdb holds only in-frame clones, not every one. The sample records about 140,000 clones, approximately 89% being singletons. The receptor was isolated from a human donor with chronic lymphocytic leukemia. Specimen: PBMCs, collected after 12 months of ibrutinib treatment. The genes are TRBV19 and TRBJ1-2; D remains unclear. CDR3 sequence (DNA): TGTGCCAGTAGTAGTCGGGGATATGGCTACACCTTC. Translated: CASSSRGYGYTF.